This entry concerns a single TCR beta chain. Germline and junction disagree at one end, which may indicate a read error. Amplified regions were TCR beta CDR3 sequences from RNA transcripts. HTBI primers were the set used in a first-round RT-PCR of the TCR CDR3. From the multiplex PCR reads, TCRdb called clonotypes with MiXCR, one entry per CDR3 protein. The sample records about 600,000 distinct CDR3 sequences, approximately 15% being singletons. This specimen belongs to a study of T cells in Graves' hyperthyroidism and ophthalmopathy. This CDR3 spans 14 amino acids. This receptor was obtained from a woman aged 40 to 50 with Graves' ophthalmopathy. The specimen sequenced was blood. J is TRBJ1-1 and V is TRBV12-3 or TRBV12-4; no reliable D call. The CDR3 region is CDSSPMSSNIEAFF. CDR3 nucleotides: TGTGACAGCAGTCCGATGAGTTCGAACATTGAAGCTTTCTTT.